The entry that follows covers one T cell receptor (beta chain) sequence. This specimen belongs to a study of CD8 T cells in Susac syndrome. The sequenced target, TCR beta, came from blood CD8+ and CD4+ T cells. The multiple sclerosis controls consisted of treatment-naive patients with relapsing-remitting disease, either stable or active. Negative isolation was applied to CD8+ and CD4+ T cells, and FACS enrichment was applied to TEMRA cells. The CDR3 runs 13 residues. V dropped 5 bases and J dropped 8; count of bases not matched to a gene: 7. Germline CDR1 SQVTM, CDR2 ANQGSEA. RNA, at about 0.45 to 1 ug, was reverse transcribed with random hexamers. The method of amplification for TCR beta CDR3 was immunoSEQ multiplex PCR, covering 54 Vbeta and 13 Jbeta. TCRdb re-derived calls from the immunoSEQ multiplex PCR reads in MiXCR, one entry per CDR3 protein. The sample has a few hundred thousand distinct CDR3 sequences; 90% to 95% are singletons.

This clonotype was sampled from a human donor with multiple sclerosis. V gene TRBV29-1 combines with J gene TRBJ1-2; 11 bases fit TRBD1. The sequenced sample was CD4+ T cells from PBMCs. CDR3 DNA sequence: TGCAGCGTTTCCGGACAGGGGGCGCCGGGCTACACCTTC. Amino acid sequence: CSVSGQGAPGYTF.